Listed below are T cell receptor beta chains from one sample, sequenced in a study of blood T cell repertoires in COVID-19. Data came from immunoSEQ multiplex PCR; TCRdb stores just in-frame clones and leaves some out. The sample records about 220,000 clones, around three quarters being singletons. Specimen: peripheral blood. These receptors were obtained from a woman aged 70-85 years with acute or convalescent COVID-19. The CDR3 runs from the conserved cysteine through the conserved F or W. A D gene is named only where the DNA matches it firmly. Expanded clones are given a class, and other clones once, few, many or no size at all.

>TRBJ1-2|TRBV6-4|NA|NA
CASSPEWGDGYTF
TGTGCCAGCAGTCCCGAGTGGGGGGATGGCTACACCTTC
>TRBJ2-1|TRBV5-4|TRBD2|once
CASSPSTAGGQNEQFF
TGTGCCAGCAGCCCCAGCACGGCGGGGGGGCAGAATGAGCAGTTCTTC
>TRBJ2-7|TRBV5-1|TRBD2|NA
CASSFLSGGASGEQYF
TGCGCCAGCAGCTTCCTTAGCGGGGGGGCGTCTGGCGAGCAGTACTTC
>TRBJ2-1|TRBV30|NA|few
CAWREANDNEQFF
TGTGCCTGGAGAGAGGCTAACGACAATGAGCAGTTCTTC
>TRBJ2-3|TRBV7-2|NA|NA
CASSLEGWADTQYF
TGTGCCAGCAGCTTAGAGGGGTGGGCAGATACGCAGTATTTT
>TRBJ2-1|TRBV7-9|TRBD2|NA
CASSSTRTSSYNEQFF
TGTGCCAGCAGCTCGACTAGGACTAGCTCGTACAATGAGCAGTTCTTC
>TRBJ2-2|TRBV24-1|NA|NA
CATSGLGMGRGSNTGELFF
TGTGCCACCAGTGGCTTGGGTATGGGCCGGGGATCGAACACCGGGGAGCTGTTTTTT
>TRBJ2-5|TRBV24-1|NA|NA
CATSDSSSIRETQYF
TGTGCCACCAGTGATTCTTCCAGTATAAGAGAGACCCAGTACTTC
>TRBJ1-1|TRBV5-1|NA|NA
CASSLGLNQGHTEAFF
TGCGCCAGCAGCTTGGGCCTAAACCAGGGCCACACTGAAGCTTTCTTT
>TRBJ2-1|TRBV11-2|NA|few
CASSLQALTGLTFF
TGTGCCAGCAGCCTCCAAGCATTAACAGGGTTAACGTTCTTC
>TRBJ1-1|TRBV19|TRBD1|NA
CASPSGQGEAEAFF
TGTGCCAGTCCTAGCGGACAGGGAGAAGCTGAAGCTTTCTTT
>TRBJ2-2|TRBV24-1|TRBD1|once
CATSPSGQGTNTGELFF
TGTGCCACCAGTCCTTCGGGACAGGGTACAAACACCGGGGAGCTGTTTTTT
>TRBJ1-1|TRBV6-5|TRBD1|NA
CASSSWTGRGTEAFF
TGTGCCAGCAGTTCCTGGACAGGGCGGGGAACTGAAGCTTTCTTT
>TRBJ2-2|TRBV9|NA|NA
CASSVMGGNTGELFF
TGTGCCAGCAGCGTGATGGGGGGGAACACCGGGGAGCTGTTTTTT
>TRBJ2-3|TRBV9|TRBD2|NA
CASSPRRGADTQYF
TGTGCCAGCAGCCCGCGCCGGGGGGCAGATACGCAGTATTTT
>TRBJ2-2|TRBV27|TRBD1|NA
CASRDRPTNTGELFF
TGTGCCAGTCGGGACAGGCCAACGAACACCGGGGAGCTGTTTTTT
>TRBJ2-5|TRBV18|TRBD1|NA
CASSPGQYQETQYF
TGTGCCAGCTCACCGGGACAGTACCAAGAGACCCAGTACTTC
>TRBJ2-7|TRBV30|NA|NA
CAWSVSGRGTPYEQYF
TGTGCCTGGAGTGTATCGGGGAGAGGGACTCCCTACGAGCAGTACTTC
>TRBJ1-2|TRBV6-5|NA|NA
CASSTGDGNYGYTF
TGTGCCAGCTCCACGGGGGACGGGAACTATGGCTACACCTTC
>TRBJ2-7|TRBV9|TRBD1|NA
CASSRTGVAYEQYF
TGTGCCAGCAGCAGGACAGGGGTGGCCTACGAGCAGTACTTC
>TRBJ2-5|TRBV18|NA|NA
CASSRNPGEETQYF
TGTGCCAGCTCACGCAACCCAGGCGAGGAGACCCAGTACTTC
>TRBJ1-1|TRBV7-3|NA|NA
CASSLQGGLNTEAFF
TGTGCCAGCAGCTTACAAGGAGGGTTGAACACTGAAGCTTTCTTT
>TRBJ2-3|TRBV11-3|NA|NA
CASSADSLTDTQYF
TGTGCCAGCAGCGCAGACAGCCTCACAGATACGCAGTATTTT
>TRBJ2-7|TRBV3-1/TRBV3-2|TRBD2|NA
CASSLAGGSYEQYF
TGTGCCAGCAGCCTAGCGGGGGGATCCTACGAGCAGTACTTC
>TRBJ2-3|TRBV12-3/TRBV12-4|TRBD2|once
CASSTGGDTQYF
TGTGCCAGCAGCACGGGGGGGGATACGCAGTATTTT
>TRBJ1-6|TRBV6-1|NA|NA
CASSDSQGYNSPLHF
TGTGCCAGCAGTGACAGCCAGGGGTACAATTCACCCCTCCACTTT
>TRBJ2-3|TRBV25-1|NA|NA
CASSDYGQGGGYAQYF
TGTGCCAGCAGTGACTACGGGCAGGGAGGTGGATATGCGCAGTATTTT
>TRBJ2-1|TRBV4-1|NA|NA
CASSPTIADSYNEQFF
TGCGCCAGCAGCCCAACCATAGCGGACTCCTACAATGAGCAGTTCTTC
>TRBJ2-1|TRBV19|TRBD2|NA
CASSILAGGPNNEQFF
TGTGCCAGTAGTATATTAGCGGGGGGGCCTAACAATGAGCAGTTCTTC
>TRBJ2-2|TRBV3-1/TRBV3-2|TRBD2|NA
CASRTRGGFTGELFF
TGTGCCAGCCGCACCCGGGGGGGGTTCACCGGGGAGCTGTTTTTT
>TRBJ1-2|TRBV10-3|TRBD1|NA
CADNPGTGVVKLYGYTF
TGTGCCGATAACCCCGGGACAGGGGTTGTGAAACTCTATGGCTACACCTTC
>TRBJ1-2|TRBV18|TRBD1|NA
CASSPINPRTGGAYGYTF
TGTGCCAGCTCACCGATAAATCCGAGGACAGGGGGCGCCTATGGCTACACCTTC